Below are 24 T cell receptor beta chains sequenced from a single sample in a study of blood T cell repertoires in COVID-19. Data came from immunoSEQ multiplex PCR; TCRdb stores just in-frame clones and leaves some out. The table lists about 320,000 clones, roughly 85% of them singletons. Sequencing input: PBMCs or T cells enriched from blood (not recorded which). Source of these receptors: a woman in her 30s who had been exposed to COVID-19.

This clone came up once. The CDR3, as DNA: TGTGCCAGCAGCTTAACCGGGACAGGGAGGGAGACCCAGTACTTC. Translated: CASSLTGTGRETQYF. V is TRBV7-3 and J is TRBJ2-5, with 9 positions matching TRBD1. From germline, CDR1 is SGHTA and CDR2 FQGTGA. There are 15 residues in the CDR3. V shed 0 bases and J 5 bases; nucleotides not matched to a gene: 4.

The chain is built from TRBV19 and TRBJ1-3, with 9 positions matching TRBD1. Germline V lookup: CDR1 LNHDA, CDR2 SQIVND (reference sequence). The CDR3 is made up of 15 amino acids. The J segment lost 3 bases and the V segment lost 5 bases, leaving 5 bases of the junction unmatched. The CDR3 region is CASSPETGGGNTIYF. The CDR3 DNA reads TGTGCCAGTAGTCCGGAGACAGGGGGTGGAAACACCATATATTTT.

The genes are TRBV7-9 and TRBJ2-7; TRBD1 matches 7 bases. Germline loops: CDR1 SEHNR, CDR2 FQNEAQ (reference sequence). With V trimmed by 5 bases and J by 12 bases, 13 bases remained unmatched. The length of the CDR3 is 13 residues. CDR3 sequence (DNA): TGTGCCAGCAGCCCCGACAGGGAATCTCTCATGTACTTC. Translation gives CASSPDRESLMYF.

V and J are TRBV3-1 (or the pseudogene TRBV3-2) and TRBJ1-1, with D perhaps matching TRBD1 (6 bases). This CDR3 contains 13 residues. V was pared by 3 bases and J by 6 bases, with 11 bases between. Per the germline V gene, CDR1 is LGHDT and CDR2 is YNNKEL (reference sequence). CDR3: CASSQGARAEAFF. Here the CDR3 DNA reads TGTGCCAGCAGCCAGGGGGCTCGGGCTGAAGCTTTCTTT.

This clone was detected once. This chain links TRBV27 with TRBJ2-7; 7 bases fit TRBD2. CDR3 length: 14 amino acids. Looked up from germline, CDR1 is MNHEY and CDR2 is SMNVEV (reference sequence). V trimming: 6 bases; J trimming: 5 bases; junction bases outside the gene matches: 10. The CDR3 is CASSLREKVHEQYF. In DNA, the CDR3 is TGTGCCAGCAGCTTGCGGGAGAAGGTCCACGAGCAGTACTTC.

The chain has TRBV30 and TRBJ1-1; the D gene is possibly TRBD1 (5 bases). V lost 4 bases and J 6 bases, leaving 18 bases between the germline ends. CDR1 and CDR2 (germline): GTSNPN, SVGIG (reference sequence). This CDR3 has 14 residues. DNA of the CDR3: TGTGCCTGGACATTCCGCCAGGGATTGGCTGAAGCTTTCTTT. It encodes CAWTFRQGLAEAFF.

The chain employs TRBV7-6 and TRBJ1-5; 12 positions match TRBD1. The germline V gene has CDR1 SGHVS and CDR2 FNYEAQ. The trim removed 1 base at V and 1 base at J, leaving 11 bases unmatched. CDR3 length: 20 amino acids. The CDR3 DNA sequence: TGTGCCAGCAGCTTAGTATCCGGGACAGGGGGCGCGGTGAGCAATCAGCCCCAGCATTTT. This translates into CASSLVSGTGGAVSNQPQHF.

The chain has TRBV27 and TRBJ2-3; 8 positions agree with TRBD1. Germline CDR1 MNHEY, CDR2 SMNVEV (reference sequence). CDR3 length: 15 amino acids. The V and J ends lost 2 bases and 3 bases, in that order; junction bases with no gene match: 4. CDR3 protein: CASSLQGAKTDTQYF. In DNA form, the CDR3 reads TGTGCCAGCAGTTTACAGGGGGCAAAGACAGATACGCAGTATTTT.

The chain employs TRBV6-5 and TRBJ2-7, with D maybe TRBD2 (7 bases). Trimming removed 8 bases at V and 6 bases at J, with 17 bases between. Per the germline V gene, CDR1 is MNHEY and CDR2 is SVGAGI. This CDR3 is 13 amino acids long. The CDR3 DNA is TGTGCCAGCGGGGGGGCCCCAGCAAGCGAGCAGTACTTC. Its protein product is CASGGAPASEQYF.

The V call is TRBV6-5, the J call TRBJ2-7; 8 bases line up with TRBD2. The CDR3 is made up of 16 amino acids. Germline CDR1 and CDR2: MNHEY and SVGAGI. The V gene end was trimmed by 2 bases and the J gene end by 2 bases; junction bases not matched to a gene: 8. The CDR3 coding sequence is TGTGCCAGCAGTTACGCATACTATAGCGGGACCTACGAGCAGTACTTC. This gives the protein CASSYAYYSGTYEQYF.

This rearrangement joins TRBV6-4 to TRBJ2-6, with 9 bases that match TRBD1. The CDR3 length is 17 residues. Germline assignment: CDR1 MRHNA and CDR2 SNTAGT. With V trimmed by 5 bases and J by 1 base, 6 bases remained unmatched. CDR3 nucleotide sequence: TGTGCCAGCAGTAAAGGACAGGGGCGATCTGGGGCCAACGTCCTGACTTTC. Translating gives CASSKGQGRSGANVLTF.

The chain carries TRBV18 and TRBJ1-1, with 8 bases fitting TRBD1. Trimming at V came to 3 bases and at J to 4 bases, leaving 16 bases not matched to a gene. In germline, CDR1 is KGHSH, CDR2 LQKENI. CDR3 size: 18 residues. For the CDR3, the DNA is TGTGCCAGCTCACCTGTTACAGGGGGTACATCACGTGTCACTGAAGCTTTCTTT. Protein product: CASSPVTGGTSRVTEAFF.

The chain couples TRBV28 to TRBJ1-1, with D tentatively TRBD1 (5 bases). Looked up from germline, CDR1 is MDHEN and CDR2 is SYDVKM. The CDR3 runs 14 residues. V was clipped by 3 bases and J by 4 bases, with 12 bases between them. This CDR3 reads CASSFGRVGTEAFF. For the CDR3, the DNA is TGTGCCAGCAGTTTTGGCAGGGTAGGCACTGAAGCTTTCTTT.

CDR3 protein: CASSSQDEQPQHF. Written as DNA, the CDR3 is TGTGCCAGTAGTTCCCAGGATGAGCAGCCCCAGCATTTT. The rearrangement uses TRBV19 and TRBJ1-5; no firm D call. CDR1 and CDR2 (germline): LNHDA, SQIVND (reference sequence). The CDR3 covers 13 residues. V lost 5 bases and J lost 7, with 12 bases in between.

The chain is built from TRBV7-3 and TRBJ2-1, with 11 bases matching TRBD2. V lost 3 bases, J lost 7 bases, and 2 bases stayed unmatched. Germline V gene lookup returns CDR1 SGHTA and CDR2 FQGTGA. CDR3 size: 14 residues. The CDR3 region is CASSFGTSGNEQFF. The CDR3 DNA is TGTGCCAGCAGCTTCGGGACTAGCGGTAATGAGCAGTTCTTC.

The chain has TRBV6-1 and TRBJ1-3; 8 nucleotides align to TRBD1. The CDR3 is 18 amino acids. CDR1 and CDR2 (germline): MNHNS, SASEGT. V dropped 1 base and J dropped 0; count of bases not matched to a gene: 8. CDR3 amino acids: CASSEGMGQEISGNTIYF. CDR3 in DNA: TGTGCCAGCAGTGAAGGGATGGGACAGGAGATCTCTGGAAACACCATATATTTT.

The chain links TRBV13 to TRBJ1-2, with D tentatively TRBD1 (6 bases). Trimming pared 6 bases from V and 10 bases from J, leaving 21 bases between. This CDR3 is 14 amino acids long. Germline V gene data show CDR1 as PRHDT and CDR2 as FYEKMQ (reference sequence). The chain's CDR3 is CASSQDGGQRDYTF. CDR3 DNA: TGTGCCAGCAGTCAGGACGGGGGGCAACGAGACTACACCTTC.

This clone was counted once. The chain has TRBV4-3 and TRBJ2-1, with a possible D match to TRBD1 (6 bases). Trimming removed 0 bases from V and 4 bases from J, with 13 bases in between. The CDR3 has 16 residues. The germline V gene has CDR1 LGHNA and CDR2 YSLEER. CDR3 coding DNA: TGCGCCAGCAGCCAAGAAGGGGACACAGGTTACAATGAGCAGTTCTTC. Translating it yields CASSQEGDTGYNEQFF.

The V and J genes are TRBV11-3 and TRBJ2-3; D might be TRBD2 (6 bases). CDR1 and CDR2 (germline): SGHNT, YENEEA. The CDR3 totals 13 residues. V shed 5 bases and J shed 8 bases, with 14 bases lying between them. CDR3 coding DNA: TGTGCCAGCAGCCCGGGAGTGGGGGGTACGCAGTATTTT. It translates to CASSPGVGGTQYF. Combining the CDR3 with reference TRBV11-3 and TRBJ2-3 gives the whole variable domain EAGVVQSPRYKIIEKKQPVAFWCNPISGHNTLYWYLQNLGQGPELLIRYENEEAVDDSQLPKDRFSAERLKGVDSTLKIQPAELGDSAVYLCASSPGVGGTQYFGPGTRLTVL.

The CDR3: CALEGFHEQYF. CDR3 bases: TGTGCCCTGGAGGGGTTCCACGAGCAGTACTTC. The rearrangement links TRBV30 to TRBJ2-7; a possible D gene is TRBD2 (6 bases). The CDR3 contains 11 residues. Germline lookup yields CDR1 GTSNPN and CDR2 SVGIG (reference sequence). The germline V and J ends were trimmed by 8 bases and 5 bases, with 13 bases remaining between them.

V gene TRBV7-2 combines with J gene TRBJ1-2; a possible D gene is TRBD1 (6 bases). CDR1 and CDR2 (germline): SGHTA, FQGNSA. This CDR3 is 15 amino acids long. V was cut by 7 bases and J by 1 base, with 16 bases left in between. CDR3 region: CASKLRDTFNYGYTF. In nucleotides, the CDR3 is TGTGCCAGCAAACTCCGGGACACCTTTAACTATGGCTACACCTTC. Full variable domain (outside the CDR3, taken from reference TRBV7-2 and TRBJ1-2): GAGVSQSPSNKVTEKGKDVELRCDPISGHTALYWYRQSLGQGLEFLIYFQGNSAPDKSGLPSDRFSAERTGGSVSTLTIQRTQQEDSAVYLCASKLRDTFNYGYTFGSGTRLTVV.

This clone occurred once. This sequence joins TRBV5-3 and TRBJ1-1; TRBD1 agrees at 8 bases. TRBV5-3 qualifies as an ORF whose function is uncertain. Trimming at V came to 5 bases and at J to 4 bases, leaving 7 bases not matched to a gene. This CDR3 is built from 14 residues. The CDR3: CARRLRTGGTEAFF. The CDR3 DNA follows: TGTGCCAGAAGATTAAGAACAGGGGGCACTGAAGCTTTCTTT.

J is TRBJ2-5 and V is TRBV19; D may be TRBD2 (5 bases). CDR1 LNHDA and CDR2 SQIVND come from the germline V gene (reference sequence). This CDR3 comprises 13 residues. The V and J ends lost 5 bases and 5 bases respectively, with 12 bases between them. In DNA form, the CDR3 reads TGTGCCAGTAGTTCAACCCCGGGGGAGACCCAGTACTTC. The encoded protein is CASSSTPGETQYF.

Here the CDR3 reads CASSAGQDNEQFF. CDR3 nucleotides: TGTGCCAGCAGCGCCGGACAGGACAATGAGCAGTTCTTC. The chain has TRBV9 and TRBJ2-1; 7 bases align to TRBD1. V lost 3 bases to trimming and J lost 5 bases; unmatched junction nucleotides: 2. The length of the CDR3 is 13 residues. Germline CDR1 SGDLS, CDR2 YYNGEE.